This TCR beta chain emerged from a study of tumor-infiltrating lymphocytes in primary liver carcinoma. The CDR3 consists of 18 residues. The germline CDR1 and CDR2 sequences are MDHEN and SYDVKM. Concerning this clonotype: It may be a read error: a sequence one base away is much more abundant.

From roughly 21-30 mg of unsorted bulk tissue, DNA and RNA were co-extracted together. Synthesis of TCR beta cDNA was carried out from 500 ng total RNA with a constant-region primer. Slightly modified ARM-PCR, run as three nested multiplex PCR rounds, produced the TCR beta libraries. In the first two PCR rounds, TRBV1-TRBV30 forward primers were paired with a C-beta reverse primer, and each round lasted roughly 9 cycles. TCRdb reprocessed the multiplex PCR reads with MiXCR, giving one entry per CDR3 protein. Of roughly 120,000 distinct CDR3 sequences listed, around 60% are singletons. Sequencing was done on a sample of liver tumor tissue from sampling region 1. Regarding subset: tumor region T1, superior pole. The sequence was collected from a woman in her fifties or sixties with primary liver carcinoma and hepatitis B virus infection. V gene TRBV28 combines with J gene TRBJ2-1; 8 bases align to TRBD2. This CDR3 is CASSPTFGSGSSYNQQFF. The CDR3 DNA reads TGTGCCAGCAGTCCGACCTTTGGGAGCGGGAGCTCCTACAATCAGCAGTTCTTC.